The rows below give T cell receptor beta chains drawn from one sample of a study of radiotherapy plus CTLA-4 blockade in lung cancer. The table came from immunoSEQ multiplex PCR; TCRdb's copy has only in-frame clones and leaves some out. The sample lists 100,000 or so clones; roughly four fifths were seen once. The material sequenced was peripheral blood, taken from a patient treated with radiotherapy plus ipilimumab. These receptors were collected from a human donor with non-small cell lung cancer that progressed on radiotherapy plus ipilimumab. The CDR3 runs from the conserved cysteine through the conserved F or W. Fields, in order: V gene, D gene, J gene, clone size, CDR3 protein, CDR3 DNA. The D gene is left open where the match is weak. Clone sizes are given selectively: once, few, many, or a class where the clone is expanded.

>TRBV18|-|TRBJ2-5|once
CASSPTGQETQYF
TGTGCCAGCTCACCGACAGGCCAAGAGACCCAGTACTTC
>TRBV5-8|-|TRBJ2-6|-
CASSLHGPGANVLTF
TGTGCCAGCAGCTTGCACGGGCCCGGGGCCAACGTCCTGACTTTC
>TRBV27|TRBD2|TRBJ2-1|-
CASSLSVAGIYNEQFF
TGTGCCAGCAGTTTATCGGTAGCGGGAATATACAATGAGCAGTTCTTC
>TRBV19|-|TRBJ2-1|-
CATKLDRTQYNEQFF
TGTGCCACCAAACTCGATAGGACCCAATACAATGAGCAGTTCTTC
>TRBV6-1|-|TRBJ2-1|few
CASSEWSRETYNEQFF
TGTGCCAGCAGTGAATGGTCTAGGGAAACCTACAATGAGCAGTTCTTC
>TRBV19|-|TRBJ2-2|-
CASSKTGLNTGELFF
TGTGCCAGTAGCAAAACAGGTTTGAACACCGGGGAGCTGTTTTTT
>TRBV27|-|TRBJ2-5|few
CASSTLPRTYQETQYF
TGTGCCAGCAGTACTCTACCACGAACGTACCAAGAGACCCAGTACTTC
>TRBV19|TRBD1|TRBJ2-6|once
CASSWRTGGWSGANVLTF
TGTGCCAGTAGTTGGAGGACAGGGGGCTGGTCTGGGGCCAACGTCCTGACTTTC
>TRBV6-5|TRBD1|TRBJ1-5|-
CASSRRQGNQPQHF
TGTGCCAGCAGCCGTCGACAGGGTAATCAGCCCCAGCATTTT
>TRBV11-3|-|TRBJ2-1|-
CASSLDGINEQFF
TGTGCCAGCAGCCTTGACGGGATCAATGAGCAGTTCTTC
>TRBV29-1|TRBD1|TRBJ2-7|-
CSISGQGSYEQYF
TGCAGCATCTCGGGACAGGGGAGCTACGAGCAGTACTTC
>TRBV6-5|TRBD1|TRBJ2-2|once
CASLDRFLGELFF
TGTGCCAGCTTGGACAGGTTCCTCGGGGAGCTGTTTTTT
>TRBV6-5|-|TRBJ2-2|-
CASTLYTGELFF
TGTGCCAGCACCCTATACACCGGGGAGCTGTTTTTT
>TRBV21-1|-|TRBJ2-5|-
CASSKAYSQETQYF
TGTGCCAGCAGCAAAGCGTACAGCCAAGAGACCCAGTACTTC
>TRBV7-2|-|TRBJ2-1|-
CASSLAGAGTYNEQFF
TGTGCCAGCAGCTTGGCGGGGGCGGGGACATACAATGAGCAGTTCTTC
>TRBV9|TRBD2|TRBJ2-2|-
CASSVAPGLAGGLFF
TGTGCCAGCAGCGTCGCCCCGGGACTAGCGGGGGGGCTGTTTTTT
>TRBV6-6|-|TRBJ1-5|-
CASSARGQPQHF
TGTGCCAGCAGTGCCAGGGGTCAGCCCCAGCATTTT
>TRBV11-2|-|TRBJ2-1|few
CASSLAPSSPYNEQFF
TGTGCCAGCAGCTTAGCTCCTAGCAGTCCCTACAATGAGCAGTTCTTC
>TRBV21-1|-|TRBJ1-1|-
CAITTDRGPFVAFF
TGTGCCATTACGACCGACCGAGGTCCGTTTGTGGCTTTCTTT
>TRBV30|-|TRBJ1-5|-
CAWSVGGDQPQHF
TGTGCCTGGAGTGTAGGAGGGGATCAGCCCCAGCATTTT
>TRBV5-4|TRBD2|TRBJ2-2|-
CASSAESAGGPTGELFF
TGTGCCAGCAGCGCGGAATCGGCGGGAGGGCCGACCGGGGAGCTGTTTTTT
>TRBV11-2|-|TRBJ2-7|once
CASSPQALVTLTYEQYF
TGTGCCAGCAGCCCACAGGCTCTCGTAACCCTCACCTACGAGCAGTACTTC
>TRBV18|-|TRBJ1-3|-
CASSPWNSNSGNTIYF
TGTGCCAGCTCACCATGGAACAGCAACTCTGGAAACACCATATATTTT
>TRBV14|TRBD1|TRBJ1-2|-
CASSQDRGRDYGYTF
TGTGCCAGCAGCCAGGACAGGGGGCGAGACTATGGCTACACCTTC
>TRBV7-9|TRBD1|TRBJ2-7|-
CASSSRDSSYEQYF
TGTGCCAGCAGCTCCCGGGACAGCTCCTACGAGCAGTACTTC
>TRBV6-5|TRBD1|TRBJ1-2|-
CATRPGQGTNYGYTF
TGTGCCACTCGTCCCGGACAGGGGACAAACTATGGCTACACCTTC
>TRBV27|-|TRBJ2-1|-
CASSFDVTNEQFF
TGTGCCAGCAGTTTTGACGTAACCAATGAGCAGTTCTTC
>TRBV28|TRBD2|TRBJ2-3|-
CASTTLITSGRGGTDTQYF
TGTGCCAGCACCACTCTCATCACTAGCGGGAGAGGCGGCACAGATACGCAGTATTTT
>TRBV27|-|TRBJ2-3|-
CASSLGARWGDTQYF
TGTGCCAGTTCACTGGGGGCCCGATGGGGAGATACGCAGTATTTT
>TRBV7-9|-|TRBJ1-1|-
CASSSSFGTEAFF
TGTGCCAGCAGCTCCTCGTTTGGCACTGAAGCTTTCTTT
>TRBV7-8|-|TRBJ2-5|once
CASSLIWVGETQYF
TGTGCCAGCAGCTTAATCTGGGTTGGCGAGACCCAGTACTTC
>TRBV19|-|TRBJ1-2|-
CARPKDKKGHGYGYTF
TGTGCCAGACCTAAGGACAAAAAGGGCCACGGCTATGGCTACACCTTC
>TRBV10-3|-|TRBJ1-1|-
CAIRGGGENTEAFF
TGTGCCATCAGGGGGGGAGGCGAGAACACTGAAGCTTTCTTT
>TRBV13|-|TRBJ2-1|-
CASSLGTYYNEQFF
TGTGCCAGCAGCTTAGGCACCTATTACAATGAGCAGTTCTTC
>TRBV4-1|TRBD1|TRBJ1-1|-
CASSPVGTGYSEAFF
TGCGCCAGCAGCCCCGTGGGGACAGGATATTCTGAAGCTTTCTTT
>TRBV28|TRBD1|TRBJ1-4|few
CASNTPGGSVNEKLFF
TGTGCCAGCAACACTCCAGGGGGCTCGGTTAATGAAAAACTGTTTTTT
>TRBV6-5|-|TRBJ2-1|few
CASSYQRGMVNEQFF
TGTGCCAGCAGTTACCAACGGGGGATGGTCAATGAGCAGTTCTTC
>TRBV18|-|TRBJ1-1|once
CASSRDRTWNTEAFF
TGTGCCAGCTCACGTGACAGAACCTGGAACACTGAAGCTTTCTTT
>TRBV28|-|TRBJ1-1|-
CASRSDRTVNTEAFF
TGTGCCAGCAGATCAGACAGGACAGTAAACACTGAAGCTTTCTTT
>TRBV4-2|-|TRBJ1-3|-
CASSLGVSGNTIYF
TGTGCCAGCAGCCTTGGGGTCTCTGGAAACACCATATATTTT
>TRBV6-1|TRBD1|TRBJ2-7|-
CASSERGRYEQYF
TGTGCCAGCAGTGAAAGGGGGCGATATGAGCAGTACTTC
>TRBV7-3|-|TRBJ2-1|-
CASSLTGTNYNEQFF
TGTGCCAGCAGCTTAACTGGGACAAATTACAATGAGCAGTTCTTC
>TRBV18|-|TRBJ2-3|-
CASSPSGAPEIYTQYF
TGTGCCAGCTCACCATCCGGGGCCCCCGAGATATATACGCAGTATTTT
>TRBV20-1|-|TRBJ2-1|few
CSAPSYNEQFF
TGCAGTGCACCATCCTACAATGAGCAGTTCTTC
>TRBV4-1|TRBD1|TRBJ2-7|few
CASSTRTGGLSYEQYF
TGCGCCAGCAGCACCCGGACAGGGGGTCTCTCCTACGAGCAGTACTTC
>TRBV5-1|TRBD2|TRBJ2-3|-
CASSLGGRAPDTQYF
TGCGCCAGCAGCTTGGGCGGGAGGGCCCCAGATACGCAGTATTTT
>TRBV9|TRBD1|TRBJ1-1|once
CASSPSYGDRVVTEAFF
TGTGCCAGCAGCCCTTCGTACGGGGACAGGGTCGTGACTGAAGCTTTCTTT
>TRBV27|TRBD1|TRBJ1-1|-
CASSLSSSTGVTEAFF
TGTGCCAGCAGTTTATCTTCCTCAACAGGGGTCACTGAAGCTTTCTTT
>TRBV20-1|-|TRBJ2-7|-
CSASGAYEQYF
TGCAGTGCTAGCGGCGCCTACGAGCAGTACTTC
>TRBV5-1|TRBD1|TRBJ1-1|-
CASSRTGADTEAFF
TGCGCCAGCAGCAGGACAGGGGCGGACACTGAAGCTTTCTTT
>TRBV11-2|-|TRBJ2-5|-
CASSLSLQETQYF
TGTGCCAGCAGCTTAAGTCTCCAAGAGACCCAGTACTTC
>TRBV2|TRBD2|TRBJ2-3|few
CASQRLADTDTQYF
TGTGCCAGCCAGAGACTAGCAGATACAGATACGCAGTATTTT
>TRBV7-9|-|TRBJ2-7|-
CASSLDYEQYF
TGTGCCAGCAGCTTAGACTACGAGCAGTACTTC
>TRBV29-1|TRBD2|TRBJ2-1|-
CSVVPTSGIVDEQFF
TGCAGCGTGGTACCCACTAGCGGGATAGTCGATGAGCAGTTCTTC